This passage covers 19 T cell receptor beta chains from one sample sequenced in a study of blood T cells in healthy people across ages. The second PCR ran about 7 to 12 cycles with a sample-barcoded 5' primer and J-beta primers. TCRdb re-called the 5' RACE reads with MiXCR, one entry per CDR3 protein. Of about 1.6 million distinct CDR3 sequences detected, roughly 30% appear once; the ten largest clones hold about 11%. Material for sequencing was blood. The receptor set was obtained from a woman younger than 45 in good health.

The chain links TRBV12-3 or TRBV12-4 to TRBJ2-7; D ambiguous. The CDR3 is made up of 14 amino acids. Trimming removed 5 bases from V and 2 bases from J, with 13 bases in between. This CDR3 is CASSHGLTTYEQYF. As DNA, the CDR3 is TGTGCCAGCAGTCACGGTCTAACCACCTACGAGCAGTACTTC.

The chain combines TRBV5-1 with TRBJ2-5; 8 bases agree with TRBD1. With V trimmed by 6 bases and J by 5 bases, 24 bases remained unmatched. The CDR3 length is 19 residues. From germline, CDR1 is SGHRS and CDR2 YFSETQ. CDR3 loop: CASMLTGVGVRGLGETQYF. CDR3 in DNA: TGCGCCAGCATGCTGACAGGGGTCGGTGTGAGGGGGCTTGGGGAGACCCAGTACTTC.

The chain has TRBV4-1 and TRBJ2-1; 10 nucleotides line up with TRBD1. There are 18 residues in the CDR3. Germline V CDR1 and CDR2: MGHRA, YSYEKL. With V trimmed by 0 bases and J by 2 bases, 7 bases remained unmatched. CDR3 region: CASSQDVGTGETYNEQFF. CDR3 bases: TGCGCCAGCAGCCAAGATGTGGGGACAGGGGAAACCTACAATGAGCAGTTCTTC.

This clonotype was observed a few times. The rearrangement joins TRBV3-1 to TRBJ2-7; D perhaps matches TRBD2 (5 bases). This CDR3 has 16 amino acids. Looked up from germline, CDR1 is LGHDT and CDR2 is YNNKEL (reference sequence). The V end lost 4 bases, the J end lost 3 bases, and 19 bases lay between the germline ends. The CDR3 protein is CASSPYARGMGYEQYF. The CDR3 DNA is TGTGCCAGCAGCCCCTACGCGAGAGGGATGGGCTACGAGCAGTACTTC.

Worth noting for this clonotype: Relative to the germline gene, one junction end is altered; a read error may explain this. J is TRBJ2-1 and V is TRBV20-1, with TRBD2 identical over 9 bases. This CDR3 is built from 15 residues. Germline loops: CDR1 DFQATT, CDR2 SNEGSKA (reference sequence). CDR3 nucleotide sequence: TGCAGTGCTAGAGGGACTAGCGTGATCTACAGTGAGCAGTTCTTC. This gives the protein CSARGTSVIYSEQFF.

The chain employs TRBV6-6 and TRBJ1-1, with D unclear. The V gene lost 6 bases and the J gene lost 7 bases, with 9 bases spanning the gap. Per the germline V gene, CDR1 is MNHNY and CDR2 is SVGAGI (reference sequence). The CDR3 length is 11 residues. This CDR3 is CASSSAIEAFF. As DNA, the CDR3 is TGTGCCAGCAGCTCAGCTATTGAAGCTTTCTTT.

This clonotype was seen a handful of times. The rearrangement joins TRBV6-5 to TRBJ2-3; D uncertain. The CDR3 is made up of 13 amino acids. V was trimmed by 7 bases and J by 4 bases, leaving 12 bases between them. CDR1 and CDR2 from the germline V gene are MNHEY and SVGAGI. DNA for the CDR3: TGTGCCAGCACCCGAGGCGTGGCAGATACGCAGTATTTT. Its protein product is CASTRGVADTQYF.

This clonotype was picked up one time. This clone may be a read error of a much larger clone one base away. The CDR3 DNA is TGTGCCAGCAGTTCCGGGACTGGCGGGGGGGCGTCAGATACGCAGTATTTT. Residues: CASSSGTGGGASDTQYF. The genes are TRBV12-3 or TRBV12-4 and TRBJ2-3; 9 bases map to TRBD2. With V trimmed by 4 bases and J by 4 bases, 12 bases remained unmatched. The CDR3 consists of 17 residues.

The chain links TRBV4-1 to TRBJ2-7; a weak D match, TRBD2 (6 bases). The CDR3 extends over 15 amino acids. Trimming took 5 bases from V and 7 from J, leaving 21 bases between them. CDR1 MGHRA and CDR2 YSYEKL come from the germline V gene. The CDR3 sequence: CASSLPETGVKEQYF. The CDR3 bases are TGCGCCAGCAGCTTACCGGAGACGGGGGTGAAAGAGCAGTACTTC.

The sample holds many counts of this clonotype. This chain links TRBV6-6 with TRBJ2-1; 13 positions agree with TRBD2. V lost 5 bases to trimming and J lost 8 bases; unmatched junction nucleotides: 12. The CDR3 runs 17 residues. Germline assignment: CDR1 MNHNY and CDR2 SVGAGI (reference sequence). The CDR3 here is CASSLRPGLAGLDEQFF. Written as DNA, the CDR3 is TGTGCCAGCAGTCTTAGGCCGGGACTAGCGGGGCTGGATGAGCAGTTCTTC.

Concerning this clonotype: The junction differs from germline at one of its ends, possibly a read error. This chain connects TRBV5-1 to TRBJ2-3; D uncertain. The germline CDR1 and CDR2 sequences are SGHRS and YFSETQ. This CDR3 region has 15 residues. CDR3 DNA: TGCGCCAACAGCTTGGTAGTCTCCCGCACAGATACGCAGTATTTT. Protein: CANSLVVSRTDTQYF.

The V call is TRBV20-1, the J call TRBJ2-3; 7 nucleotides align to TRBD1. V gave up 3 bases and J gave up 4 bases; unmatched junction bases: 10. Germline V gene lookup returns CDR1 DFQATT and CDR2 SNEGSKA (reference sequence). This CDR3 has 15 amino acids. This chain's CDR3 is CSARKQGSVPDTQYF. The CDR3 nucleotides are TGCAGTGCTAGGAAACAGGGGTCGGTTCCAGATACGCAGTATTTT.

The chain combines TRBV5-4 with TRBJ1-1; D is uncertain. This CDR3 is 13 amino acids long. Germline V CDR1 and CDR2: SGHNT, YYREEE (reference sequence). With 3 bases removed from V and 3 bases from J, the gap between germline ends came to 9 bases. The CDR3, as DNA: TGTGCCAGCAGCTCCGGGGTCCACACTGAAGCTTTCTTT. Translated, it gives CASSSGVHTEAFF.

The genes are TRBV6-5 and TRBJ1-1; D gene ambiguous. Trimming removed 8 bases at V and 0 bases at J, with 10 bases between. The CDR3 has 13 amino acids. Germline V gene data show CDR1 as MNHEY and CDR2 as SVGAGI. The CDR3 DNA reads as TGTGCCAGCTGGAACGGACTGAACACTGAAGCTTTCTTT. The encoded protein is CASWNGLNTEAFF.

The V gene is TRBV28, the J gene TRBJ1-6, with TRBD1 as a possible D gene (6 bases). The germline V gene has CDR1 MDHEN and CDR2 SYDVKM. The V and J ends lost 1 base and 5 bases respectively, with 15 bases between them. The CDR3 is 17 amino acids. The chain's CDR3 is CASSLFLGTNDNSPLHF. For the CDR3, the DNA is TGTGCCAGCAGTTTATTCTTAGGGACAAACGATAATTCACCCCTCCACTTT.

CDR3 nucleotide sequence: TGTGCCAGCAGCAAAGACCTAGCGGGGGCAGGGACAGATACGCAGTATTTT. This encodes CASSKDLAGAGTDTQYF. The chain recombines TRBV7-2 with TRBJ2-3, with 10 bases identical to TRBD2. CDR1 is SGHTA and CDR2 is FQGNSA in the germline V gene. Trimming at V came to 5 bases and at J to 3 bases, leaving 11 bases not matched to a gene. This CDR3 is 17 amino acids long.

This chain uses TRBV3-1 with TRBJ2-5; 8 bases line up with TRBD2. This CDR3 region has 15 residues. The V and J ends lost 4 bases and 2 bases, in that order; junction bases with no gene match: 6. Germline lookup yields CDR1 LGHDT and CDR2 YNNKEL (reference sequence). The CDR3 nucleotides read TGTGCCAGCAGCCTGCGGGGGGCGCGGCAAGAGACCCAGTACTTC. It specifies CASSLRGARQETQYF.

V gene TRBV6-2 or TRBV6-3 combines with J gene TRBJ2-7; no reliable D call. The CDR3 has 15 amino acids. V was shortened by 6 bases and J by 4 bases, with 19 bases between the two germline ends. In germline, CDR1 is MNHEY, CDR2 SVGEGT. CDR3 coding DNA: TGTGCCAGCAGAACCGTAAAGGAGACCCTTTACGAGCAGTACTTC. Translating it yields CASRTVKETLYEQYF.

This clonotype occurred a few times. The chain carries TRBV7-9 and TRBJ1-2, with TRBD1 as a possible D gene (5 bases). This CDR3 contains 13 residues. V lost 4 bases and J lost 3, with 9 bases in between. Germline CDR1 and CDR2: SEHNR and FQNEAQ (reference sequence). The CDR3, as DNA: TGTGCCAGCAGCTCAGGGTGGGACTATGGCTACACCTTC. Translation: CASSSGWDYGYTF.